This T cell receptor beta chain was profiled in a study of cytomegalovirus exposure and HLA in healthy donors. Study observations and caveats: Per a prior analysis, the majority of TCR beta V segments were productive roughly 90% or roughly 30% of the time. In a later analysis, a missense DCLRE1C variant was linked to TCR beta V- and J-gene trimming. Some TCR beta chains (164 of them) were listed as cytomegalovirus-associated.

This clone was seen a few times. What it recognizes is unknown. Primers: 60 Vbeta forward and 13 Jbeta reverse. Assay used: immunoSEQ multiplex PCR; TCRdb lists only in-frame clones, some missing. The repertoire holds 80,000 to 100,000 clones, with about 80% as singletons. Per the germline V gene, CDR1 is SGHVS and CDR2 is FNYEAQ. The CDR3 covers 14 residues. The V gene lost 1 base and the J gene lost 2 bases, with 9 bases spanning the gap. This receptor was obtained from a man aged 18 to 35 in good health and CMV-seropositive. Sequencing input: PBMCs. V is TRBV7-6 and J is TRBJ2-7, with TRBD2 as a possible D gene (6 bases). The CDR3 loop is CASSLGRGTYEQYF. The CDR3 DNA reads as TGTGCCAGCAGCTTAGGTCGGGGGACCTACGAGCAGTACTTC.